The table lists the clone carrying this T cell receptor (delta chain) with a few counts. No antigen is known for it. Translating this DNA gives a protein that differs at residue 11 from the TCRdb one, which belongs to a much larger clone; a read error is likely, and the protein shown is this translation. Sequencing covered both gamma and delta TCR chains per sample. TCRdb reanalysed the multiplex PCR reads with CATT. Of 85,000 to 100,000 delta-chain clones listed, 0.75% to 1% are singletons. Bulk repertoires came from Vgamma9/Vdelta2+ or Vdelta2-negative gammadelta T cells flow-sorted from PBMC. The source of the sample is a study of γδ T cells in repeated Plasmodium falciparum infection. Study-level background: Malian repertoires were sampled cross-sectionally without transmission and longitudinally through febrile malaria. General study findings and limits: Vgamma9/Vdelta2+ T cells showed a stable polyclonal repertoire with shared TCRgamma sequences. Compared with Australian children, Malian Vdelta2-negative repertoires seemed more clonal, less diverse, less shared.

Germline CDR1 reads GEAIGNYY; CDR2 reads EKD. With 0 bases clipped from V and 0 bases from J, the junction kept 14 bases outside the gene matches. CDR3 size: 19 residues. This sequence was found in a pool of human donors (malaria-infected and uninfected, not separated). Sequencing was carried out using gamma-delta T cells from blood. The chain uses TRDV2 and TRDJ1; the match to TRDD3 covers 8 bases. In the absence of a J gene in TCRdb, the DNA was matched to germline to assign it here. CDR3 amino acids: CACDTGGNWGDPYTDKLIF. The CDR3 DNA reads TGTGCCTGTGACACCGGGGGTAACTGGGGGGATCCTTACACCGATAAACTCATCTTT.